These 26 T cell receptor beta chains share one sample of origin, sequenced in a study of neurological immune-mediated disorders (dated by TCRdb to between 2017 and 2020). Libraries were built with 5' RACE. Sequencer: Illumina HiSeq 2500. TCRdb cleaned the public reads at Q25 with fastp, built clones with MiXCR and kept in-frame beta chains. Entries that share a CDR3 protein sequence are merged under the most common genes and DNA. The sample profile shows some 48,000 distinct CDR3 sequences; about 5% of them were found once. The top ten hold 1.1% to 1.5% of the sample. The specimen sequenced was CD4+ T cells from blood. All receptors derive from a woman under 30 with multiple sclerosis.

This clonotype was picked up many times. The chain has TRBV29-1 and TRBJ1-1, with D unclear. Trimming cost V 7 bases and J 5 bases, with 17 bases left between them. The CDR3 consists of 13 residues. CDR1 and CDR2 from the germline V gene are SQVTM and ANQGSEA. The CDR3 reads CSGYSSGKTEAFF. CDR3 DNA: TGCAGCGGTTACAGTTCTGGTAAGACTGAAGCTTTCTTT.

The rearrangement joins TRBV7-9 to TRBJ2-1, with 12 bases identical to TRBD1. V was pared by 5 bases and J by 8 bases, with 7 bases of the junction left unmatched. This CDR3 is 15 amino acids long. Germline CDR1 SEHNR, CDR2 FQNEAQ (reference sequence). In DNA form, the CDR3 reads TGTGCCAGCAGCCGGACGGGACAGGGGGCCCATGAGCAGTTCTTC. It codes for CASSRTGQGAHEQFF.

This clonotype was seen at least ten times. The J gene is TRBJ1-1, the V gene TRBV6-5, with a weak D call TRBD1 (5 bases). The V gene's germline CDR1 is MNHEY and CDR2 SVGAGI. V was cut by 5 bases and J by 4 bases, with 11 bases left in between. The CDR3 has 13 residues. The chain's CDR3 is CASSLGDVTEAFF. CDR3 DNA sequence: TGTGCCAGCAGTCTAGGGGACGTCACTGAAGCTTTCTTT.

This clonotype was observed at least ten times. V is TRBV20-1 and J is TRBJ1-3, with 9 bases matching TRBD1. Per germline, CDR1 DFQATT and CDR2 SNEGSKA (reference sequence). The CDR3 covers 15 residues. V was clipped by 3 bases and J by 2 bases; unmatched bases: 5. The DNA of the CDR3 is TGCAGTGCTAGGTGGGGACAGGGACCTGGAAACACCATATATTTT. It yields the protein CSARWGQGPGNTIYF.

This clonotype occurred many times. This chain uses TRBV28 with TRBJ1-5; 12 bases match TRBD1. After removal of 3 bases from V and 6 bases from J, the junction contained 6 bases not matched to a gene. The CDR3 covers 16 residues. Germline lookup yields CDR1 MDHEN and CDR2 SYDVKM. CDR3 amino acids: CASSFPGQGAVQPQHF. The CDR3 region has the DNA TGTGCCAGCAGTTTCCCGGGACAGGGGGCAGTTCAGCCCCAGCATTTT. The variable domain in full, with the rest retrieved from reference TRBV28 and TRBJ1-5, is DVKVTQSSRYLVKRTGEKVFLECVQDMDHENMFWYRQDPGLGLRLIYFSYDVKMKEKGDIPEGYSVSREKKERFSLILESASTNQTSMYLCASSFPGQGAVQPQHFGDGTRLSIL.

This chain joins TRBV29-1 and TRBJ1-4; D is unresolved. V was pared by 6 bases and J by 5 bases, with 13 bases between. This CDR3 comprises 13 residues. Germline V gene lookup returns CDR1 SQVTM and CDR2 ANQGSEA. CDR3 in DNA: TGCAGCGTCCTTAAAGACCTGAATGAAAAACTGTTTTTT. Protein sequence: CSVLKDLNEKLFF.

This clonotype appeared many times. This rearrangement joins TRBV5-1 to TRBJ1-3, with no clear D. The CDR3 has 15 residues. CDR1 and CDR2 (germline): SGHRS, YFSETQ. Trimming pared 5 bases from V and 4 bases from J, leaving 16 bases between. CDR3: CASSPQVDVGNTIYF. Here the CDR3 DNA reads TGCGCCAGCAGTCCTCAGGTCGATGTAGGAAACACCATATATTTT.

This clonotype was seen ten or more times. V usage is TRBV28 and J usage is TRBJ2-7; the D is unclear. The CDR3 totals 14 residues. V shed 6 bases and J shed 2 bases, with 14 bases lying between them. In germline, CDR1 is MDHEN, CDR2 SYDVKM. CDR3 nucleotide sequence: TGTGCCAGCAGCGGACGGCGAAAAGCCTACGAGCAGTACTTC. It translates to CASSGRRKAYEQYF.

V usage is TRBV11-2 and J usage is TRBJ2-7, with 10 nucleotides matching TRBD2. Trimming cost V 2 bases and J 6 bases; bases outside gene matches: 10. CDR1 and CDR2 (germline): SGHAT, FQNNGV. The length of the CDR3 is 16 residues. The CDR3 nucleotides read TGTGCCAGCAGCTTATCCAGCGGGGGGGGTCAAGGCGAGCAGTACTTC. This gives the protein CASSLSSGGGQGEQYF.

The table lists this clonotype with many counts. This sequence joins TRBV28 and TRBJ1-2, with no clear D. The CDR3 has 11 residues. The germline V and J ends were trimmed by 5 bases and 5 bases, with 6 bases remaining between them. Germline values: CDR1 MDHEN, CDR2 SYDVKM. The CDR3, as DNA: TGTGCCAGCAGTACCCCTTATGGCTACACCTTC. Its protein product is CASSTPYGYTF.

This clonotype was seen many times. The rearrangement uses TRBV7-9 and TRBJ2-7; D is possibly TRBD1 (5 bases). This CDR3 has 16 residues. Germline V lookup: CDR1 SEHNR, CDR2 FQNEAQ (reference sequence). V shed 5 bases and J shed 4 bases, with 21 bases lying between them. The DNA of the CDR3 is TGTGCCAGCAGCCCACCTGGGCAGGGTTCGAGTTACGAGCAGTACTTC. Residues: CASSPPGQGSSYEQYF.

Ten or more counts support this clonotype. DNA of the CDR3: TGTGCCATCAGTGAGACCACAGGTTTCGGAGGCGAGCAGTACTTC. This translates into CAISETTGFGGEQYF. The gene calls are TRBV10-3 and TRBJ2-7; TRBD1 or TRBD2 may be the D gene (5 bases each). The CDR3 extends over 15 amino acids. The ends were cut back, 2 bases at V and 6 bases at J, with 17 bases in the middle. From germline, CDR1 is ENHRY and CDR2 SYGVKD.

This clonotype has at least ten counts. CDR3 DNA: TGCGCCAGCAGCTTGACAGGGGTCCGTAATGAAAAACTGTTTTTT. Translating it yields CASSLTGVRNEKLFF. The chain couples TRBV5-1 to TRBJ1-4; 7 bases match TRBD1. With 1 base clipped from V and 4 bases from J, the junction kept 4 bases outside the gene matches. This CDR3 spans 15 amino acids. CDR1 is SGHRS, CDR2 YFSETQ, per germline.

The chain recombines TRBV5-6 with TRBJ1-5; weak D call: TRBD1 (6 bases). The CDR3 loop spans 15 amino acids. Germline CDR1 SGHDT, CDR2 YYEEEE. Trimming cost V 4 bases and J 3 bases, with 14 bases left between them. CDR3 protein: CASSVTGRDNQPQHF. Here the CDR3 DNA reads TGTGCCAGCAGCGTAACAGGGAGGGACAATCAGCCCCAGCATTTT.

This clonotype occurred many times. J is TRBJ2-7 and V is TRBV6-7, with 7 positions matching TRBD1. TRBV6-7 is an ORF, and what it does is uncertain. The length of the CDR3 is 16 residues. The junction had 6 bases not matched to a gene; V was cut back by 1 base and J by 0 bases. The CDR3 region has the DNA TGTGCCAGCAGTTACTGTGACAGGGCGGGCTCCTACGAGCAGTACTTC. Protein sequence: CASSYCDRAGSYEQYF.

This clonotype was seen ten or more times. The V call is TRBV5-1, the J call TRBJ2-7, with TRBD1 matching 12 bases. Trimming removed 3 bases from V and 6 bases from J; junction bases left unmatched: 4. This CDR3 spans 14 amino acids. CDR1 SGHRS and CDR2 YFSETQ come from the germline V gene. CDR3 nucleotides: TGCGCCAGCAGCTCGGGGACAGGGGGCTTCGAGCAGTACGTC. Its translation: CASSSGTGGFEQYV.

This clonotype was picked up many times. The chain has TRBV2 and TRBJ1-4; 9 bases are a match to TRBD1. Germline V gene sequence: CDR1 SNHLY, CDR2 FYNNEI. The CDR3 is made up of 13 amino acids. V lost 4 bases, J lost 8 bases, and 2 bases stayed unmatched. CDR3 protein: CASSGQGGEKLFF. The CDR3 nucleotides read TGTGCCAGCAGTGGACAGGGGGGGGAAAAACTGTTTTTT.

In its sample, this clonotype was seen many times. The CDR3 DNA follows: TGTGCCAGCAACCTGGAGGGAAGTGAAGCTTTCTTT. Its translation: CASNLEGSEAFF. The V and J genes are TRBV12-3 or TRBV12-4 and TRBJ1-1; no clear D. CDR3 length: 12 amino acids. V gave up 7 bases and J gave up 7 bases, with 13 bases separating them.

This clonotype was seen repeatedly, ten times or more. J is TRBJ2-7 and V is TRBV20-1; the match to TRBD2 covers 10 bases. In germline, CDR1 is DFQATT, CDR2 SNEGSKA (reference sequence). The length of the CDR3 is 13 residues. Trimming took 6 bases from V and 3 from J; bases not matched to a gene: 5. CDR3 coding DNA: TGCAGTGCCCGGACTAGCGGAAACTACGAGCAGTACTTC. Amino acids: CSARTSGNYEQYF.

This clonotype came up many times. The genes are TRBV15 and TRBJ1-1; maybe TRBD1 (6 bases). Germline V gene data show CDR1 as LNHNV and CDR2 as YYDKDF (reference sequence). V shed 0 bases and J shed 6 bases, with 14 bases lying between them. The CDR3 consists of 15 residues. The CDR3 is CATSRDRGRGAEAFF. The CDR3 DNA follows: TGTGCCACCAGCAGAGATCGTGGCAGGGGCGCTGAAGCTTTCTTT.

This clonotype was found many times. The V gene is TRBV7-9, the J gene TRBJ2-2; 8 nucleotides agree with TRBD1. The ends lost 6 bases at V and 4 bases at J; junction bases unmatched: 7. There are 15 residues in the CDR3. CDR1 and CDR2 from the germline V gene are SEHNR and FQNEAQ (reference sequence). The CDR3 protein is CASRRTGRGTGELFF. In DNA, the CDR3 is TGTGCCAGCAGACGGACAGGGCGAGGCACCGGGGAGCTGTTTTTT.

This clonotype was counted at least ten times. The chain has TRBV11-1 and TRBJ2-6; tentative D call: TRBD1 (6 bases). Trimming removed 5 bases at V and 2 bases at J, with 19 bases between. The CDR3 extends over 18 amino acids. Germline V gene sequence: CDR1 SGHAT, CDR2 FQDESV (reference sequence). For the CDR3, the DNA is TGTGCCAGCAGCCCTCAGGGGTTAGGACTGCCTGGGGCCAACGTCCTGACTTTC. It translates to CASSPQGLGLPGANVLTF.

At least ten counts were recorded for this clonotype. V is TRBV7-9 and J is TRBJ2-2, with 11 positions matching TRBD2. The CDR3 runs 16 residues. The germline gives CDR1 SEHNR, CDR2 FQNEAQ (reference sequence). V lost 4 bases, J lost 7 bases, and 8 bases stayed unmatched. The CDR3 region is CASSSRSGRADGELFF. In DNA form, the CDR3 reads TGTGCCAGCAGCTCTCGTAGCGGGAGGGCCGACGGGGAGCTGTTTTTT.

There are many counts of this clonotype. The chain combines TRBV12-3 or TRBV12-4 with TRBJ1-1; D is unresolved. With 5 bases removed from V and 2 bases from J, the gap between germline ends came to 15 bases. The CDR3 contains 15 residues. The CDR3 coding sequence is TGTGCCAGCAGTCCACGGGGAGGGTCAAACACTGAAGCTTTCTTT. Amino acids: CASSPRGGSNTEAFF.

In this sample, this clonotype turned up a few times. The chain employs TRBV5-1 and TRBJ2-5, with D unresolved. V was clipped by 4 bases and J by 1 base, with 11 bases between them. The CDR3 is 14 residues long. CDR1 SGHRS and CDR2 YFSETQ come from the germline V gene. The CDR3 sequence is CASSTYGLQETQYF. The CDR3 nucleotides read TGCGCCAGCAGCACCTACGGTCTCCAAGAGACCCAGTACTTC. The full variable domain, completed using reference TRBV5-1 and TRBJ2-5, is KAGVTQTPRYLIKTRGQQVTLSCSPISGHRSVSWYQQTPGQGLQFLFEYFSETQRNKGNFPGRFSGRQFSNSRSEMNVSTLELGDSALYLCASSTYGLQETQYFGPGTRLLVL.

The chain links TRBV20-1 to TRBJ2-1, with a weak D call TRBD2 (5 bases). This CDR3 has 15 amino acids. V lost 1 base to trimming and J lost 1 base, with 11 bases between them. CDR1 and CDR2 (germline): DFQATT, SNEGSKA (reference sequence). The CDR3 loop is CSARVPGSSYNEQFF. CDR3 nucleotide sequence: TGCAGTGCTAGAGTTCCGGGGTCTTCCTACAATGAGCAGTTCTTC.